This TCR beta chain appears in the sequencing data of a study of blood T cell repertoires in COVID-19. Looking at the study overall: Acute and convalescent COVID-19 samples came from the United States, Italy and Spain.

V was cut by 0 bases and J by 4 bases, with 6 bases left in between. Germline-derived CDR1 and CDR2 are KGHSH and LQKENI. This CDR3 region has 13 residues. TCRdb keeps only in-frame clones here, not all; method: immunoSEQ multiplex PCR. The sample carries about 210,000 clones, approximately 86% recorded once. V and J are TRBV18 and TRBJ1-2; D not resolved. The receptor's source is a man aged 35 to 55 with acute or convalescent COVID-19. Sample: peripheral blood. The CDR3 DNA follows: TGTGCCAGCTCACCACCGTCAGTCTATGGCTACACCTTC. This translates into CASSPPSVYGYTF.